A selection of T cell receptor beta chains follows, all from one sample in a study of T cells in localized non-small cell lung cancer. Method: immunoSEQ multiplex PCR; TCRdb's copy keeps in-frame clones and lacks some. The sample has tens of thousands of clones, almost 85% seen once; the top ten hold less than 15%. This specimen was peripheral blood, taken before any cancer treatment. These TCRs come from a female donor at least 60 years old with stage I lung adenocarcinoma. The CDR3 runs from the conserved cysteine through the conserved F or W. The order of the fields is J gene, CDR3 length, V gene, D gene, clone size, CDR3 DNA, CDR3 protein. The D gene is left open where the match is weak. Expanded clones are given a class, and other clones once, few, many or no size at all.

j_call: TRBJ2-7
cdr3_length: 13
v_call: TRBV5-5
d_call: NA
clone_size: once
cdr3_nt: TGTGCCAGCAGCTTGACCAGTCGGGGGGAGCAGTACTTC
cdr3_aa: CASSLTSRGEQYF

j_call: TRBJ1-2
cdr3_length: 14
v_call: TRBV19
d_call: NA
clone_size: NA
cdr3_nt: TGTGCCAGTAGTCCACGGACAACTAACTATGGCTACACCTTC
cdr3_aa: CASSPRTTNYGYTF

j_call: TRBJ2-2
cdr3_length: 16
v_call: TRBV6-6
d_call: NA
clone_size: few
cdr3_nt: TGTGCCAGCAACCCAACGGGGGCCGGAAGAACCGGGGAGCTGTTTTTT
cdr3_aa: CASNPTGAGRTGELFF

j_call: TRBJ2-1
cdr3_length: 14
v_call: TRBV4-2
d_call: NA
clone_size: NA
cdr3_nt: TGTGCCAGCAGCCAAGTTGGAGTCTACAATGAGCAGTTCTTC
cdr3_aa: CASSQVGVYNEQFF

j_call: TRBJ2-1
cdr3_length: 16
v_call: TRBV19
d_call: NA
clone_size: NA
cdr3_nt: TGTGCCAGTAGTATTAAGGGGACACTGACCTACAATGAGCAGTTCTTC
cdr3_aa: CASSIKGTLTYNEQFF

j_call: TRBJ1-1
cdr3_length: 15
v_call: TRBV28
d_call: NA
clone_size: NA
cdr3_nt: TGTGCCAGCAGTTTAGGGACGGCGGTGCTGTTTGAAGCTTTCTTT
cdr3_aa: CASSLGTAVLFEAFF

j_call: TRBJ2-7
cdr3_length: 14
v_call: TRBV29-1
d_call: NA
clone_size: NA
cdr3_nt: TGCAGCGTTGTTCCCGTATCCTATTCCTACGAGCAGTACTTC
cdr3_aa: CSVVPVSYSYEQYF

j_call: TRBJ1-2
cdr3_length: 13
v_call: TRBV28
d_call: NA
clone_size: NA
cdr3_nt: TGTGCCAGCAGTTTACGAGGGGGCTATGGCTACACCTTC
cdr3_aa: CASSLRGGYGYTF

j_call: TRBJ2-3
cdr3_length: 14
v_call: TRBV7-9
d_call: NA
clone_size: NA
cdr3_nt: TGTGCCAGCAGCTTGGCACAGGGTAAAGATACGCAGTATTTT
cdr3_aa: CASSLAQGKDTQYF

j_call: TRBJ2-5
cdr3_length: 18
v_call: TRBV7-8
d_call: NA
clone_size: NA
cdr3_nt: TGTGCCAGCAGCTCACACCGGGCAGTGGGCGTGTACCAAGAGACCCAGTACTTC
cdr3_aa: CASSSHRAVGVYQETQYF

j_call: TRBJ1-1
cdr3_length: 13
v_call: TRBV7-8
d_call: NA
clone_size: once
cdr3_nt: TGTGCCAGCAGCTTTGGCTTAGACACTGAAGCTTTCTTT
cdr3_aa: CASSFGLDTEAFF

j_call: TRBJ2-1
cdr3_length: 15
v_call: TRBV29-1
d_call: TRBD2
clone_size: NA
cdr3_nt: TGCAGCGTGACTCCGGGACTAGCGGGGAACAATGAGCAGTTCTTC
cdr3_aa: CSVTPGLAGNNEQFF

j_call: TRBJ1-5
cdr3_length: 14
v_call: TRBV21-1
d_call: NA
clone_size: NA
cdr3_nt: TGTGCCAGCAGCAAACGACAGGGTCGTCAGCCCCAGCATTTT
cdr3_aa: CASSKRQGRQPQHF

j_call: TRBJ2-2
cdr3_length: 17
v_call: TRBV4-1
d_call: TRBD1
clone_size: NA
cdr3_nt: TGCGCCAGCAGCCAACATGCTCAGGGGGCGGACACCGGGGAGCTGTTTTTT
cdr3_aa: CASSQHAQGADTGELFF

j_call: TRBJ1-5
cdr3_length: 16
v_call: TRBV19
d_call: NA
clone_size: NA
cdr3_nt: TGTGCCAGTAGTCCAAATACCGGGACGGGAAATCAGCCCCAGCATTTT
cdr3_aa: CASSPNTGTGNQPQHF

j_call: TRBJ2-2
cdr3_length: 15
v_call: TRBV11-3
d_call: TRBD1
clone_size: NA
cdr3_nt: TGTGCCAGTGAGAGGGGGACAGGGACCACCGGGGAGCTGTTTTTT
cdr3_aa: CASERGTGTTGELFF

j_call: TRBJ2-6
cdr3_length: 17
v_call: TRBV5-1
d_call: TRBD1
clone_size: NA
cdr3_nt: TGCGCCAGCAGTCGGGGGACAGGGAGCTCTGGGGCCAACGTCCTGACTTTC
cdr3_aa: CASSRGTGSSGANVLTF

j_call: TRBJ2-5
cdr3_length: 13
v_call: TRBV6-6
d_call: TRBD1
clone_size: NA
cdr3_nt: TGTGCCAGCCTCTTAGGGGGCTCGGAGACCCAGTACTTC
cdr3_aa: CASLLGGSETQYF

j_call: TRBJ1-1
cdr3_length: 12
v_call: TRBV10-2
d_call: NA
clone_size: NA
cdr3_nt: TGCGCCAGCAGATCCCCCGCCACTGAAGCTTTCTTT
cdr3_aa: CASRSPATEAFF

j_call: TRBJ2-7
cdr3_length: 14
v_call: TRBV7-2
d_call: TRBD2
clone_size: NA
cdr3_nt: TGTGCCAGCAGCTTAGTGGGGGGGACCTACGAGCAGTACTTC
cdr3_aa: CASSLVGGTYEQYF

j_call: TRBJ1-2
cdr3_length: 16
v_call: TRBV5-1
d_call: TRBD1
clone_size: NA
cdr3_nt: TGCGCCAGCAGCTCTCAGACAGGGGTCAATAACTATGGCTACACCTTC
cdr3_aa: CASSSQTGVNNYGYTF

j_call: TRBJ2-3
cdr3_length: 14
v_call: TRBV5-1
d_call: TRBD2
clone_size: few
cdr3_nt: TGCGCCAGCAGCTCTGGACTAGCGGGAGATACGCAGTATTTT
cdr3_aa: CASSSGLAGDTQYF

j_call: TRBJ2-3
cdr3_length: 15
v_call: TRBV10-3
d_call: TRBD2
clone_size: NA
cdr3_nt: TGTGCCACCTCGACTAGCGGGGGAAGCACAGATACGCAGTATTTT
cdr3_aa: CATSTSGGSTDTQYF

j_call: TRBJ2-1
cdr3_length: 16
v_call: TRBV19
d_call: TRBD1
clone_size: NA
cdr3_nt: TGTGCCAGTACCCAGGGCCGGGACAGGGGGCGCAATGAGCAGTTCTTC
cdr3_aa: CASTQGRDRGRNEQFF

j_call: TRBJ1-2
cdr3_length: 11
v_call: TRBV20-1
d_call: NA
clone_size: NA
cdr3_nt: TGCAGTCCCCCTCAAGTCTATGGCTACACCTTC
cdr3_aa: CSPPQVYGYTF

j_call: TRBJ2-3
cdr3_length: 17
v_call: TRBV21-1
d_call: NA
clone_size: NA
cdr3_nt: TGTGCCAGCAGCAAACTTCTTAGATCTTCTAGCACAGATACGCAGTATTTT
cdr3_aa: CASSKLLRSSSTDTQYF

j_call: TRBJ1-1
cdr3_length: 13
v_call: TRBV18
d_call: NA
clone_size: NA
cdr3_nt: TGTGCCAGCTCACCAATGGCGAACACTGAAGCTTTCTTT
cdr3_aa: CASSPMANTEAFF

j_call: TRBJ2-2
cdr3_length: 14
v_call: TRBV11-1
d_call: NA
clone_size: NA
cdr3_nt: TGTGCCAGCAGCTTGGGTCGTGGTAAAGGGGAGCTGTTTTTT
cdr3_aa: CASSLGRGKGELFF

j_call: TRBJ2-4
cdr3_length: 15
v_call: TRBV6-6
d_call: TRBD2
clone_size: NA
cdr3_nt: TGTGCCAGCAGTCCCCCCGGGGGGACCAAAAACATTCAGTACTTC
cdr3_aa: CASSPPGGTKNIQYF

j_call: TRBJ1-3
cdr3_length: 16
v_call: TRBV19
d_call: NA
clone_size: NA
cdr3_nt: TGTGCCAGTAGTATATCGAATGGAGGGTCCGGAAACACCATATATTTT
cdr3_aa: CASSISNGGSGNTIYF

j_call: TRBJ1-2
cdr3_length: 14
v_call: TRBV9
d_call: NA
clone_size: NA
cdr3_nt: TGTGCCAGCAGCGTCGGGTCCGAGAAGACTGGCTACACCTTC
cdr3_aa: CASSVGSEKTGYTF

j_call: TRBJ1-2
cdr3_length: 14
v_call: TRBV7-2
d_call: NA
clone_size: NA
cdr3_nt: TGTGCCGAAGATATGACAGACAGGAACTATGGCTACACCTTC
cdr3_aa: CAEDMTDRNYGYTF

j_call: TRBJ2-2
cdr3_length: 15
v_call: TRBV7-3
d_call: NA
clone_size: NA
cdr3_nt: TGTGCCAGCAGCCGTAATTTCGCCAGCACCGGGGAGCTGTTTTTT
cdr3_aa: CASSRNFASTGELFF

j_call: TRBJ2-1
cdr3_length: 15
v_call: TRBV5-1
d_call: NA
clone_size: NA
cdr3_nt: TGCGCCAGCAGCTTGCTATGGGAGGGGGGAGGTGAGCAGTTCTTC
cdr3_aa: CASSLLWEGGGEQFF

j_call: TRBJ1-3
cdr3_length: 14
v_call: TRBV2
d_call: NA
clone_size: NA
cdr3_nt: TGTGCCAGCAGTGGACAGCTCTCTGGAAACACCATATATTTT
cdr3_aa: CASSGQLSGNTIYF

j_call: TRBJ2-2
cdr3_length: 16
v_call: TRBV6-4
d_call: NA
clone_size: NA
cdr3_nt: TGTGCCAGCAGTGCCGCCAATGCAGTAAACACCGGGGAGCTGTTTTTT
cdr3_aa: CASSAANAVNTGELFF

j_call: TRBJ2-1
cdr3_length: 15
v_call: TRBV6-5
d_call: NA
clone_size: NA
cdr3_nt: TGTGCCAGCAGTTTAAGGAGGGAACTATACAATGAGCAGTTCTTC
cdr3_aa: CASSLRRELYNEQFF

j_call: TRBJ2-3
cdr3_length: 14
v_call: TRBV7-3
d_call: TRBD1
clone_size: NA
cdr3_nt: TGTGCCAGCAGCCGGGGACAGTCCACAGATACGCAGTATTTT
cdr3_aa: CASSRGQSTDTQYF

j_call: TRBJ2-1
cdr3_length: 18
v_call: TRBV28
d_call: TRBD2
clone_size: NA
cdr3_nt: TGTGCCAGCACCTCCTCTCTTCCTAGCGGGGGGGCTGGGTTGAGGCAGTTCTTC
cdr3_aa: CASTSSLPSGGAGLRQFF

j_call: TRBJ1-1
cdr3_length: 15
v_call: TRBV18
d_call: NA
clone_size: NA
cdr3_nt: TGTGCCAGCTCACCTTCTGGGATCCCGGGCACTGAAGCTTTCTTT
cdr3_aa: CASSPSGIPGTEAFF

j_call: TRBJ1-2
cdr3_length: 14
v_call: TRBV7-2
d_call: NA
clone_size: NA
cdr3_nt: TGTGCCAGCAGCTTCAGCACAGCACTCTATGGCTACACCTTC
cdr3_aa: CASSFSTALYGYTF

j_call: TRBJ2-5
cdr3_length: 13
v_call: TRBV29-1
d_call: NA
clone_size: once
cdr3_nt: TGCAGCGTTGAATCGGGGAATCGAGAGACCCAGTACTTC
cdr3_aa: CSVESGNRETQYF

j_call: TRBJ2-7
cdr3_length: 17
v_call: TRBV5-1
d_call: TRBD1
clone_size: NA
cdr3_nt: TGCGCCAGCAGCGAGCTTGTGTCTGGACAGGTGGCCTACGAGCAGTACTTC
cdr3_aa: CASSELVSGQVAYEQYF

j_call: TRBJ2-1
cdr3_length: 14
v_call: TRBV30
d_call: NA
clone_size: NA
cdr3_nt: TGTGCCTGGGGAGGGGGAGGGCCTGTCAGCGAGCAGTTCTTC
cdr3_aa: CAWGGGGPVSEQFF

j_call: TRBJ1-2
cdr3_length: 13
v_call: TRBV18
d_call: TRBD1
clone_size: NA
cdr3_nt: TGTGCCAGCTCACCCGACAGGGGGCCTGGCTACACCTTC
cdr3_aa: CASSPDRGPGYTF

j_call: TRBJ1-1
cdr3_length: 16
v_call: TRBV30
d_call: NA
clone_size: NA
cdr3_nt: TGTGCCTGGATTTTAGGGGGTTCCCCCATGAACACTGAAGCTTTCTTT
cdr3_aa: CAWILGGSPMNTEAFF

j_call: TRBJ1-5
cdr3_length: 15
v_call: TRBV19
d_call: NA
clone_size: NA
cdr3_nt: TGTGCCAGTATCCTGAACAGGGAAAGCAGGGGAGCTCAGCATTTT
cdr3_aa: CASILNRESRGAQHF

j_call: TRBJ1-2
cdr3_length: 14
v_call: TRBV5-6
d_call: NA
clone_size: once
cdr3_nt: TGTGCCAGCAGCTTGGTCATCAGTGCTGGCGGCTACACCTTC
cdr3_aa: CASSLVISAGGYTF

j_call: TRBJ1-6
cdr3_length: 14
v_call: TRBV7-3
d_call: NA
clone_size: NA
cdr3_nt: TGTGCCAGCAGCTTGGCAGGGGTTAATTCACCCCTCCACTTT
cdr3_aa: CASSLAGVNSPLHF

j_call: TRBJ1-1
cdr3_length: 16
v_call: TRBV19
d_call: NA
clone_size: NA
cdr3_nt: TGTGCCAGTAGCCCCCAGATCCGGGGACGGAGCACTGAAGCTTTCTTT
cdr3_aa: CASSPQIRGRSTEAFF

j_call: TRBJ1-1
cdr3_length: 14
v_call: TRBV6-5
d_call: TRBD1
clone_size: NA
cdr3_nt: TGTGCCAGCAGGGGCGGGACAGCGAACACTGAAGCTTTCTTT
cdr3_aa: CASRGGTANTEAFF

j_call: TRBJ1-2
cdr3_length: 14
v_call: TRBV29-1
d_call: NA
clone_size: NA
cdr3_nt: TGCAGCGTTGAAGCCCAGGGGCTATCCTATGGCTACACCTTC
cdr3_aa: CSVEAQGLSYGYTF

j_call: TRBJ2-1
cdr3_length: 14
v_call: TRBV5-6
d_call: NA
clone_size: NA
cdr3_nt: TGTGCCAGCAGCTTACGATATGACAGCGATGAGCAGTTCTTC
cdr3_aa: CASSLRYDSDEQFF

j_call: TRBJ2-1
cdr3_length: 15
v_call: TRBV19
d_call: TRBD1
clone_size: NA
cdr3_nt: TGTGCCAGTAGTATGGACAGGAGCTCCTACAATGAGCAGTTCTTC
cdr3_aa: CASSMDRSSYNEQFF

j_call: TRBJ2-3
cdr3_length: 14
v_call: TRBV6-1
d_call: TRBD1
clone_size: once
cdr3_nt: TGTGCCAGCAGGGCAGGGGGCTTTACAGATACGCAGTATTTT
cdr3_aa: CASRAGGFTDTQYF